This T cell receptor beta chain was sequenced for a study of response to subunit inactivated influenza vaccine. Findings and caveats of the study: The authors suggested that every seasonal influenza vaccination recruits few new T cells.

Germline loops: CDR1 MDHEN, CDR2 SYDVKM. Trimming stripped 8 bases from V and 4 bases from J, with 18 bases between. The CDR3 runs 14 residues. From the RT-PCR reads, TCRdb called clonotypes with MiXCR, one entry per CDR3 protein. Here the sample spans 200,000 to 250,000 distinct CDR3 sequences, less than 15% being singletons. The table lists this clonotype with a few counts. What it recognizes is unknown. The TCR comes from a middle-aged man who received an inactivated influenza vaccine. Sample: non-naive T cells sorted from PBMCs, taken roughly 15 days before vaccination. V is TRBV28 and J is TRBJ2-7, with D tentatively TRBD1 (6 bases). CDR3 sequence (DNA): TGTGCCAGCGCCTCAGGGACATCGGGATACGAGCAGTACTTC. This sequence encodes CASASGTSGYEQYF.